Presented here are 17 T cell receptor beta chains from one specimen sequenced in a study of breast tumors, draining lymph nodes, adjacent tissues (dated by TCRdb to 2015 to 2016). The lymph node samples were taken from the axillary draining lymph nodes of breast cancer patients. The receptor library was made with multiplex PCR. These reads were obtained on an Illumina HiSeq 2000. TCRdb reprocessing: public reads trimmed at Q25 with fastp, clones called with MiXCR, in-frame beta chains kept. Entries are consolidated by CDR3 protein sequence, retaining the most common genes and DNA. Across this sample there are roughly 80,000 distinct CDR3 sequences, with approximately 19% seen only once. Of the sample, 2% to 3% is held by the ten largest clones. Sequencing was performed on axillary lymph node tissue. These receptors all stem from a female donor with breast cancer. Some clones in this sample may be carry-over from other donors' samples.

This clonotype has at least ten counts. The V call is TRBV27, the J call TRBJ2-7; TRBD2 agrees at 8 bases. Germline CDR1 reads MNHEY; CDR2 reads SMNVEV (reference sequence). Unmatched junction bases numbered 7, after V lost 6 bases and J lost 0 bases. The CDR3 length is 15 residues. The CDR3 nucleotides read TGTGCCAGCAGGATATCCGGGACTAGCTCCTACGAGCAGTACTTC. Amino acid sequence: CASRISGTSSYEQYF.

Regarding this clonotype: A read error may produce the germline difference seen at one junction end. The V and J genes are TRBV5-4 and TRBJ2-7; 10 nucleotides align to TRBD1. The CDR3 loop spans 15 amino acids. Germline CDR1 reads SGHNT; CDR2 reads YYREEE (reference sequence). CDR3 in amino acids: CAGSLRTGGIYEQYF. The CDR3 DNA follows: TGTGCCGGCAGCTTGCGGACAGGGGGTATCTACGAGCAGTACTTC.

This clonotype was seen many times. J is TRBJ1-6 and V is TRBV19; tentative D call: TRBD1 (5 bases). The CDR3 has 15 residues. The V and J ends lost 10 bases and 2 bases respectively, with 15 bases between them. Germline-derived CDR1 and CDR2 are LNHDA and SQIVND (reference sequence). This CDR3 reads CATGPGRAYNSPLHF. The CDR3 nucleotides read TGTGCCACCGGGCCAGGGAGGGCCTATAATTCACCCCTCCACTTT.

As concerns this clonotype: The junction differs from germline at one of its ends, possibly a read error. The rearrangement joins TRBV20-1 to TRBJ2-5; no firm D call. Germline V lookup: CDR1 DFQATT, CDR2 SNEGSKA (reference sequence). This CDR3 comprises 15 residues. The CDR3 is CSARDLPPAQETQSF. The CDR3 nucleotides read TGCAGTGCTAGAGATTTGCCCCCGGCACAAGAGACCCAGTCCTTC.

Concerning this clonotype itself: A much larger clone differs from this one at a single base, so this may be a read error. The V gene is TRBV5-4, the J gene TRBJ2-1; D gene ambiguous. In germline, CDR1 is SGHNT, CDR2 YYREEE (reference sequence). V dropped 7 bases and J dropped 5 bases, with 13 bases sitting between them. The CDR3 sequence is 13 residues long. The chain's CDR3 is CASGHNLNNEQFF. CDR3 coding DNA: TGTGCCAGCGGTCACAATTTAAACAATGAGCAGTTCTTC.

In its sample, this clonotype was seen many times. The rearrangement uses TRBV7-2 and TRBJ2-1, with 9 bases lining up with TRBD1. V was pared by 5 bases and J by 0 bases, with 2 bases of the junction left unmatched. The CDR3 has 15 amino acids. Germline V CDR1 and CDR2: SGHTA, FQGNSA. CDR3 loop: CASSADRGSYNEQFF. CDR3 in DNA: TGTGCCAGCAGCGCGGACAGGGGCTCCTACAATGAGCAGTTCTTC. The full variable domain, in which reference TRBV7-2 and TRBJ2-1 provide the parts outside the CDR3, is GAGVSQSPSNKVTEKGKDVELRCDPISGHTALYWYRQSLGQGLEFLIYFQGNSAPDKSGLPSDRFSAERTGGSVSTLTIQRTQQEDSAVYLCASSADRGSYNEQFFGPGTRLTVL.

This clonotype was found a few times. This could be a read error, since a much larger clone is one nucleotide away. The V call is TRBV20-1, the J call TRBJ1-2; a weak D match, TRBD1 (5 bases). The CDR3 is 11 residues long. The germline gives CDR1 DFQATT, CDR2 SNEGSKA (reference sequence). The V end was cut by 7 bases, the J end by 8 bases, with 14 bases between. The CDR3 region is CSGPGRVGYTF. The CDR3 nucleotides are TGCAGTGGCCCGGGCAGGGTCGGCTACACCTTC.

This clonotype has ten or more counts. The rearrangement joins TRBV5-8 to TRBJ2-7; 14 nucleotides line up with TRBD2. The CDR3 totals 15 residues. The V gene end was trimmed by 2 bases and the J gene end by 7 bases; junction bases not matched to a gene: 5. Germline assignment: CDR1 SGHTS and CDR2 YDEGEE. CDR3 sequence reads: CASSLGTSGSGEQYF. CDR3 nucleotides: TGTGCCAGCAGCTTAGGGACTAGCGGGAGTGGTGAGCAGTACTTC. The full variable domain, its missing parts supplied by reference TRBV5-8 and TRBJ2-7, is EAGVTQSPTHLIKTRGQQATLRCSPISGHTSVYWYQQALGLGLQFLLWYDEGEERNRGNFPPRFSGRQFPNYSSELNVNALELEDSALYLCASSLGTSGSGEQYFGPGTRLTVT.

In DNA form, the CDR3 reads TGTGCCAGCAAAAGTCTAGCGGGAGGAAGAACAGATACGCAGTATTTT. Translation gives CASKSLAGGRTDTQYF. This chain joins TRBV6-2 or TRBV6-3 and TRBJ2-3; 11 nucleotides line up with TRBD2. Germline loops: CDR1 MNHEY, CDR2 SVGEGT. The CDR3 runs 16 residues. V was pared by 7 bases and J by 3 bases, with 9 bases of the junction left unmatched.

This clonotype was seen at least ten times. A read error may account for a junction end that differs from germline. J is TRBJ2-5 and V is TRBV29-1; maybe TRBD1 (6 bases). Germline loops: CDR1 SQVTM, CDR2 ANQGSEA. This CDR3 is built from 13 residues. Here the CDR3 reads CSVEGDIQETQYF. The CDR3 coding sequence is TGCAGCGTCGAAGGGGACATCCAAGAGACCCAGTACTTC.

This clonotype has at least ten counts. This rearrangement joins TRBV12-3 or TRBV12-4 to TRBJ2-3, with 7 bases fitting TRBD1. The CDR3 is 13 amino acids. V shed 4 bases and J 3 bases; nucleotides not matched to a gene: 1. The CDR3 loop is CASSWTGTDTQYF. The CDR3 region has the DNA TGTGCCAGCAGTTGGACAGGTACAGATACGCAGTATTTT.

V and J are TRBV6-5 and TRBJ1-2; D perhaps matches TRBD1 (6 bases). The germline V gene encodes CDR1 MNHEY and CDR2 SVGAGI. Deletions cut 6 bases from V and 2 bases from J, with 10 bases between. This CDR3 is built from 13 residues. The CDR3 region has the DNA TGTGCCAGCAGGCCCGGGACAAACTATGGCTACACCTTC. It yields the protein CASRPGTNYGYTF.

This clonotype was seen repeatedly, ten times or more. The CDR3 DNA is TGTGCCAGCAGCCCGTACACAGATACGCAGTATTTT. This encodes CASSPYTDTQYF. The V call is TRBV7-2, the J call TRBJ2-3; D remains ambiguous. The CDR3 runs 12 residues. V was trimmed by 5 bases and J by 2 bases, leaving 5 bases between them. Germline V gene sequence: CDR1 SGHTA, CDR2 FQGNSA.

This clonotype was detected ten times or more. The V gene is TRBV19, the J gene TRBJ2-2; 8 positions agree with TRBD2. Germline CDR1 is LNHDA and CDR2 is SQIVND (reference sequence). This CDR3 is built from 16 residues. J was trimmed by 4 bases and V by 5 bases; bases with no gene match: 9. Written as DNA, the CDR3 is TGTGCCAGTAGTGAGTCTGGGACTAGGATCACCGGGGAGCTGTTTTTT. Its translation is CASSESGTRITGELFF.

This clonotype was counted at least ten times. Written as DNA, the CDR3 is TGTGCCAGCAGTGGGAGCGGCTCCTACGAGCAGTACTTC. It is translated as CASSGSGSYEQYF. This chain joins TRBV2 and TRBJ2-7; D is perhaps TRBD2 (5 bases). Germline loops: CDR1 SNHLY, CDR2 FYNNEI. V gave up 4 bases and J gave up 0 bases, with 7 bases separating them. The CDR3 is 13 residues long.

There are many counts of this clonotype. J is TRBJ1-5 and V is TRBV6-1, with 11 bases matching TRBD1. The J segment lost 2 bases and the V segment lost 5 bases, leaving 8 bases of the junction unmatched. The CDR3 totals 17 residues. Germline-derived CDR1 and CDR2 are MNHNS and SASEGT. The CDR3 sequence is CASSPRTGGAGNQPQHF. CDR3 coding DNA: TGTGCCAGCAGTCCCCGGACAGGGGGCGCGGGCAATCAGCCCCAGCATTTT.

The sample holds many counts of this clonotype. The chain links TRBV9 to TRBJ2-7; D may be TRBD1 (6 bases). This CDR3 spans 14 amino acids. V was shortened by 3 bases and J by 4 bases, with 14 bases between the two germline ends. Germline assignment: CDR1 SGDLS and CDR2 YYNGEE. The CDR3: CASSATQGGYEQYF. Here the CDR3 DNA reads TGTGCCAGCAGCGCTACACAGGGTGGGTACGAGCAGTACTTC.